Reported below is one TCR beta chain. This clone turned up a few times. There is no known antigen for this receptor. There are no base qualities to consult, and no much larger clone falls within one base. This sample stems from a study of cytomegalovirus exposure and HLA in healthy donors (dated by TCRdb to about 2017). Study-level background: In an earlier analysis of about 560 of the donors, 276 Gb of sequence data and roughly 100 million unique TCR beta sequences from roughly 200 million T cells were reported. In a later analysis, previously published TCR beta repertoires from 670 or so donors were re-analyzed and high-resolution HLA genotyping was added so that TCR occurrence patterns could be studied. Both class I and class II loci were covered by HLA typing, at four-digit resolution. An early release covering about 600 HLA-typed donors comprised approximately 300 gigabases of sequencing data and around 85 million unique TCR sequences. To decide whether each TCR beta V gene segment behaved as functional or pseudogenic, an earlier analysis of fewer than 750 of the donors relied on high-throughput TCR beta sequencing. On average, around 240,000 unique TCR beta nucleotide sequences were sequenced per donor among about 400 genotyped donors of the cohort, with approximately 18% of those sequences being non-productive. Five DR-DQ haplotypes were handled as single units for association and clustering because linkage in the cohort was strong. In a later genetic analysis, genome-wide SNP genotypes for about 65% of the 666 donors were used, and that subset was treated as a discovery cohort. The T cell repertoires of some 670 subjects were profiled by immunosequencing and related to cytomegalovirus serostatus. A separate validation cohort of over a hundred different subjects was used in addition to the approximately 700-subject first cohort. Donor age, sex, ethnicity and CMV serostatus were compiled alongside the repertoire data. Typing coverage differed by locus: A, B, C, DRB1 and DQB1 were typed in roughly 620-630 donors, DQA1 in roughly 500, DPA1 in 606, and DPB1 in 472. The study aimed to test whether cataloging public T cell receptors could reveal signatures of past pathogen exposure. Every repertoire in the discovery cohort had been generated on one and the same sequencing platform. Rather than using new phenotypic data, the later analysis identified candidate immune exposures from TCR beta sequences and from how often those sequences occurred across donors. Among the roughly 380 genotyped donors, about 83% belonged to the genetic ancestry cluster associated with self-reported Caucasian donors. High-throughput TCR immunosequencing, statistical association of individual TCRs with disease status, and machine learning were combined to predict cytomegalovirus infection status.

CDR1 and CDR2, per the germline V gene (reference sequence), are SEHNR and FQNEAQ. A distance of 12 bases separates the germline ends of V and J, which lose 1 base and 0 bases respectively. Including cysteine and phenylalanine, the CDR3 has 16 amino acids. Only CDR3 DNA remains: 48 bases, in frame from the first base. Overall study outcomes, separate from this receptor: According to the authors, the approach could potentially be generalized to other disease states and immunological phenotypes. Across donors, most TCR sequences were observed very rarely, whereas some public TCRs were present in many individuals. At a false discovery rate of 0.05, a later analysis linked 16,000 or so TCR beta sequences to specific HLA alleles. Assigning TCR associations to individual alleles was difficult when HLA alleles, especially DR and DQ, strongly co-occurred. An association between a missense DCLRE1C variant and V-gene and J-gene trimming of TCR beta chains was found in a later genetic analysis and replicated in an independent cohort. In vitro tests confirmed that a few of the cytomegalovirus-associated TCR beta chains recognize cytomegalovirus antigens. According to a later genetic analysis, donors in an Asian-associated ancestry cluster had fewer N-insertions in productive TCRs than the roughly 700-donor mean. HLA typing was unavailable for some donors at each locus, so association tests used only the typed subset. The 87-base-pair reads could not distinguish some IMGT-functional V segments, including TRBV6-2 and TRBV6-3, so those segments were excluded. The sequencing pipeline was judged likely to have produced a cluster of highly shared sequence variants as a technical artifact. Broadly in line with IMGT annotations, most TCR beta V segments showed up in productive rearrangements about 90% or about 30% of the time in an earlier analysis of several hundred of the donors. Correlated functional status among segregating V segments might reflect linkage disequilibrium, but an unknown experimental factor could not be ruled out. In a later analysis, most CMV-associated TCR beta chains were found to appear HLA-restricted, with HLA associations seemingly driven largely by CMV exposure. A later analysis found that TCR association rates varied across HLA loci, with DRB1 alleles showing the most associated TCRs and HLA-C alleles the fewest. The study listed approximately 150 TCR beta chains as associated with cytomegalovirus. Immune exposure information for the cohort was limited to CMV serostatus. The earlier analysis of 450 to 700 of the donors excluded about 16 rarely observed V segments, including chromosome 9 orphons, because counts were too low. The presence/absence analyses assumed that sequencing depth was roughly uniform across donors, and that assumption may not be true. In both the original and validation cohorts, the classifier was reported to diagnose cytomegalovirus status with high specificity and sensitivity. The cohort was sequenced for TCR beta chains only, and without alpha or paired-chain data the features that could be detected were limited. A later analysis reported that several top co-occurrence clusters appeared linked to parvovirus B19, influenza, CMV and Epstein-Barr virus. A further reported finding was that TCR beta sequences accurately predicted the HLA-A and HLA-B alleles for most subjects in the first cohort. In a later analysis, HLA-associated TCR beta chains showed more clonal expansion and lower generation probabilities than non-associated chains that were equally common.

Receptor amplification or capture employed the immunoSEQ multiplex PCR assay. For the multiplex PCR, a mixture combining 60 forward primers for TCR Vbeta segments and 13 reverse primers for TCR Jbeta segments was used. The CDR3 region of rearranged TCR beta genes was amplified from genomic DNA by a multiplex PCR assay. On the Illumina HiSeq System, the amplified TCR beta libraries were sequenced as 87-base-pair reads. For the original study's pipeline: In a later analysis, approximately 74 million unique TCR beta chains were counted across the 500 to 850 repertoires, and around 11 million of these chains were shared by at least two donors. To remove PCR and sequencing errors, raw reads were error-corrected and collapsed into unique sequences using a nearest-neighbor algorithm that merged closely related sequences. Alignment of CDR3 sequences to IMGT reference sequences was used to assign V, D and J gene segments. For a sequence to be retained, a match of at least six nucleotides was required to both a V gene segment and a J gene segment. A rearrangement counted as productive if the CDR3 had no stop codons and remained in frame with V and J, and every other rearrangement counted as non-productive. Following IMGT convention, CDR3 was defined as the stretch from the second conserved V-encoded cysteine up to the conserved J-encoded phenylalanine. Sequences without an unambiguous match to a single V gene segment were excluded from the earlier analysis of 450 to 750 of the donors. An earlier analysis of about 590 of the donors classified V segments as functional when productive rearrangements were above 56.7% and as segregating when the standard deviation between donors was above 5%. A statistical classification framework was built to diagnose cytomegalovirus status from the catalog of TCR beta chain sequences. In a later analysis, V and J genes were assigned by comparing TCR nucleotide sequences against IMGT/GENE-DB human TR gene sequences. In a later analysis, CDR3 sequences and most-parsimonious VDJ recombination scenarios were assigned using the TCRdist pipeline. In a later analysis, each TCR beta chain was defined by its CDR3 amino acid sequence together with its V-gene family, and reads without a unique V-gene family were excluded. In a later analysis, 450 to 600 highly shared, low-generation-probability nucleotide sequences were removed to address suspected cross-contamination and a sequencing artifact. In a later analysis, a clonal expansion index was calculated for each public chain from normalized within-repertoire ranks of inferred template counts. In a later analysis, generation probabilities were computed with a VDJ recombination model fitted to out-of-frame rearrangements, and the resulting probabilities were checked against IGoR. Hypergeometric tests were used in a later analysis to score TCR-TCR, TCR-HLA and TCR-CMV co-occurrence, with a repertoire-size bias correction applied to the TCR pairs. A later analysis estimated false discovery rates by permuting HLA or CMV assignments 20 times. A later analysis grouped co-occurring TCRs with DBSCAN, adding TCRdist sequence similarity when clustering within HLA-allele-positive subsets. Repertoires with fewer than 30,000 or more than 120,000 public chains, plus five repertoires with anomalous nucleotide sharing, were excluded from co-occurrence clustering. Not all clones reach the TCRdb copy of this immuneACCESS table, which keeps in-frame sequences only. Checked studies attribute under half of the gap to unresolved V genes and leave the rest unexplained. V, J and clone size are those of that table, while D and trimming were read from the DNA. The sample profile shows roughly 99,000 clones; 82% of them were found once. About 2.5% of the sample rests with the top ten.

The cohort consisted of approximately 690 healthy bone marrow donors. Cohort members were all nominally healthy when sampled, although unrecorded immune exposures were likely present. The donor was CMV seropositive and was included in the group of 250 to 350 seropositive cohort members. Every donor gave a peripheral blood sample, and the peripheral blood mononuclear cells from that sample were used for TCR beta sequencing. Genomic DNA was extracted from the blood cell samples with the Qiagen DNeasy Blood Extraction Kit. The clonotype comes from a man aged 25-45 years in good health and CMV-seropositive. This receptor chain uses TRBV7-9 and TRBJ1-1; the D gene is unclear. The specimen sequenced was PBMCs. In nucleotides, the sequence is TGTGCCAGCAGCTTAGGTTTGGGCACTCTGAACACTGAAGCTTTCTTT. The encoded protein is CASSLGLGTLNTEAFF.